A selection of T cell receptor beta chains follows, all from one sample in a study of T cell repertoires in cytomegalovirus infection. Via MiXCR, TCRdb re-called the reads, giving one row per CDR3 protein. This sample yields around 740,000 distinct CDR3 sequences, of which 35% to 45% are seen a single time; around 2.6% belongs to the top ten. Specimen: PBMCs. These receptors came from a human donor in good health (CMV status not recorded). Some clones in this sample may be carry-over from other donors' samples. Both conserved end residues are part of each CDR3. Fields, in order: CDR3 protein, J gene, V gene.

CDR3: CASGKQGAVEQYF
J: TRBJ2-7
V: TRBV4-2

CDR3: CASSLVGQFEETQYF
J: TRBJ2-5
V: TRBV7-9

CDR3: CASFRRIGEPQHF
J: TRBJ1-5
V: TRBV28

CDR3: CSVVPQRGNNQPQHF
J: TRBJ1-5
V: TRBV20-1

CDR3: CASSEARQGLDGNQPQHF
J: TRBJ1-5
V: TRBV6-1

CDR3: CASRGQGVDNEQFF
J: TRBJ2-1
V: TRBV12-3/TRBV12-4

CDR3: CASSSRQGQNTEAFF
J: TRBJ1-1
V: TRBV12-3/TRBV12-4

CDR3: CASSLGDRGVEKLFF
J: TRBJ1-4
V: TRBV7-2

CDR3: CASSHTDAGELFF
J: TRBJ2-2
V: TRBV12-3/TRBV12-4

CDR3: CAISDRGTGNTEAFF
J: TRBJ1-1
V: TRBV10-3

CDR3: CASSFAGNQPQHF
J: TRBJ1-5
V: TRBV7-2

CDR3: CSGLAGAGENTGELFF
J: TRBJ2-2
V: TRBV29-1

CDR3: CSAREGGRVDTQYF
J: TRBJ2-3
V: TRBV20-1

CDR3: CASSKRRSDTNQPQHF
J: TRBJ1-5
V: TRBV2

CDR3: CSAFTGNQPQHF
J: TRBJ1-5
V: TRBV20-1

CDR3: CASRPTGAFYEQYF
J: TRBJ2-7
V: TRBV7-3

CDR3: CASSSFSGGEQYF
J: TRBJ2-7
V: TRBV27

CDR3: CASSYGLAGSTDTQYF
J: TRBJ2-3
V: TRBV6-2/TRBV6-3

CDR3: CASSPPGQGFAKNIQYF
J: TRBJ2-4
V: TRBV27

CDR3: CASSRAGGNQPQHF
J: TRBJ1-5
V: TRBV12-3/TRBV12-4

CDR3: CASSLTGGRGETQYF
J: TRBJ2-5
V: TRBV7-3

CDR3: CASSLPVQGLWNTGELFF
J: TRBJ2-2
V: TRBV28

CDR3: CASSAHYADTQYF
J: TRBJ2-3
V: TRBV14

CDR3: CASSPSGTSDYEQYF
J: TRBJ2-7
V: TRBV18

CDR3: CASSFWTGDEKLFF
J: TRBJ1-4
V: TRBV28

CDR3: CASSSSGTVTGELFF
J: TRBJ2-2
V: TRBV2

CDR3: CAISGTAMNTEAFF
J: TRBJ1-1
V: TRBV10-3

CDR3: CASRTGPREPQHF
J: TRBJ1-5
V: TRBV6-5

CDR3: CSVEGKAGGYNEQFF
J: TRBJ2-1
V: TRBV29-1

CDR3: CASSNGQGNQPQHF
J: TRBJ1-5
V: TRBV2

CDR3: CATSRDVVLFF
J: TRBJ1-4
V: TRBV15

CDR3: CSALGLAGGDEQFF
J: TRBJ2-1
V: TRBV20-1

CDR3: CASSLSGVLNTIYF
J: TRBJ1-3
V: TRBV7-8

CDR3: CASSLVRSGEQFF
J: TRBJ2-1
V: TRBV7-2

CDR3: CASSSRAGDTSWEQYF
J: TRBJ2-7
V: TRBV12-3/TRBV12-4

CDR3: CASSYRGTGGRLPQHF
J: TRBJ1-5
V: TRBV7-2

CDR3: CASSFTGLAGVEYF
J: TRBJ2-3
V: TRBV12-3/TRBV12-4

CDR3: CASSPHAQGNTGELFF
J: TRBJ2-2
V: TRBV28

CDR3: CASSFGQSGANVLTF
J: TRBJ2-6
V: TRBV7-6

CDR3: CASSEGAGVGEQYF
J: TRBJ2-7
V: TRBV12-3/TRBV12-4

CDR3: CASRPSGNTEAFF
J: TRBJ1-1
V: TRBV7-9

CDR3: CASTMDRTNSGNTISF
J: TRBJ1-3
V: TRBV11-2

CDR3: CAISGGVDASEAFF
J: TRBJ1-1
V: TRBV10-3

CDR3: CASSFDPVQPQHF
J: TRBJ1-5
V: TRBV28

CDR3: CASIGGNSEAFF
J: TRBJ1-1
V: TRBV6-5

CDR3: CASRSPGQYTEAFF
J: TRBJ1-1
V: TRBV28

CDR3: CASSPPGHVNEKLFF
J: TRBJ1-4
V: TRBV5-1

CDR3: CASSYSPDTQYF
J: TRBJ2-3
V: TRBV6-5

CDR3: CASSLGRPGRNQPQHF
J: TRBJ1-5
V: TRBV7-9

CDR3: CASSRFGGSNYGYTF
J: TRBJ1-2
V: TRBV6-2/TRBV6-3

CDR3: CDSSKQGLREKLFF
J: TRBJ1-4
V: TRBV28

CDR3: CSVRGQKNTEAFF
J: TRBJ1-1
V: TRBV29-1

CDR3: CSAISGTRGQYF
J: TRBJ2-3
V: TRBV20-1

CDR3: CASSSTGTGAYEQYF
J: TRBJ2-7
V: TRBV7-2

CDR3: CASSYCREPQHF
J: TRBJ1-5
V: TRBV6-8

CDR3: CASRKGTGHQPQHF
J: TRBJ1-5
V: TRBV19

CDR3: CASSQDTSAYNEQFF
J: TRBJ2-1
V: TRBV3-1

CDR3: CASSRASYYGYPF
J: TRBJ1-2
V: TRBV11-2

CDR3: CASSSYLRAGGSSSGNTIYF
J: TRBJ1-3
V: TRBV28